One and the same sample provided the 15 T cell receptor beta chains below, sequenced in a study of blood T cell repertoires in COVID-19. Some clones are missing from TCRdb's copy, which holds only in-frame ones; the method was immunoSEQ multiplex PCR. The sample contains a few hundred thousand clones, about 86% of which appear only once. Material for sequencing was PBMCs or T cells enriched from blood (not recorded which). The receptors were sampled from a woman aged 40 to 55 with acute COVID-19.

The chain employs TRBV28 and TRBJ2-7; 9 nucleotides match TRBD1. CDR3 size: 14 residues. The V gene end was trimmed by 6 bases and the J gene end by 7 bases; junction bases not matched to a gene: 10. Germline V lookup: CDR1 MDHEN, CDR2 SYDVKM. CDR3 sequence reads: CASRPDRGLYEQYF. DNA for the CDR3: TGTGCCAGCAGACCGGACAGGGGACTCTATGAGCAGTACTTC.

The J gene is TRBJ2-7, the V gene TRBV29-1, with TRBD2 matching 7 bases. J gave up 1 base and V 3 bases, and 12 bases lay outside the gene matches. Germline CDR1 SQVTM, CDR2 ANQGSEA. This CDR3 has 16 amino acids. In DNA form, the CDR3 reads TGCAGCGTTGAGGGGGTGGCGGGAGCGGGTTCCTACGAGCAGTACTTC. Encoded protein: CSVEGVAGAGSYEQYF.

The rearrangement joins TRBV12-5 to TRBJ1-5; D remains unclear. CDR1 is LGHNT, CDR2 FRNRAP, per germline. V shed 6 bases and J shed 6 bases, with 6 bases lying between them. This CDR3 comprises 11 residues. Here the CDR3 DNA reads TGTGCTAGTGGAGAGGGTCAGCCCCAGCATTTT. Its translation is CASGEGQPQHF. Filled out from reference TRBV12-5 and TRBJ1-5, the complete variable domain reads DARVTQTPRHKVTEMGQEVTMRCQPILGHNTVFWYRQTMMQGLELLAYFRNRAPLDDSGMPKDRFSAEMPDATLATLKIQPSEPRDSAVYFCASGEGQPQHFGDGTRLSIL.

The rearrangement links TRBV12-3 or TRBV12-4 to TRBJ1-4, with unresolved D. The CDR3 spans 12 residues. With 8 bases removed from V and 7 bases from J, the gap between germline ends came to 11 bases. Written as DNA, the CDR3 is TGTGCCAGCTGCCGGTTCGGTGAAAAACTGTTTTTT. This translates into CASCRFGEKLFF.

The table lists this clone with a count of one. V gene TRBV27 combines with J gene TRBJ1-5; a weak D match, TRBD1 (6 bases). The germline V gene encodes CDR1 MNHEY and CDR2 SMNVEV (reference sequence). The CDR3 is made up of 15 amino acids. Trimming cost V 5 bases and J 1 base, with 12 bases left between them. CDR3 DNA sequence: TGTGCCAGCAGTAGGTCAGGGGCGAGCAATCAGCCCCAGCATTTT. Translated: CASSRSGASNQPQHF.

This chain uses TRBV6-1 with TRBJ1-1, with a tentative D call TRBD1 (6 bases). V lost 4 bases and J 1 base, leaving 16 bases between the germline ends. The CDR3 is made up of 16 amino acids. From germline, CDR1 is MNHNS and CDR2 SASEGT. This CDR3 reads CASSVRGGRGNTEAFF. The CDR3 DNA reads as TGTGCCAGCAGTGTGCGGGGGGGGCGAGGGAACACTGAAGCTTTCTTT.

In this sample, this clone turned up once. The CDR3 sequence: CASSERQPSSGNTIYF. The CDR3 DNA reads as TGTGCCAGCAGTGAACGACAGCCAAGCTCTGGAAACACCATATATTTT. The gene calls are TRBV2 and TRBJ1-3, with D tentatively TRBD1 (5 bases). Trimming took 2 bases from V and 0 from J, leaving 11 bases between them. The germline V gene encodes CDR1 SNHLY and CDR2 FYNNEI. This CDR3 is built from 16 residues.

The DNA of the CDR3 is TGTGCCAGCACTTCTCGAGGCGCCTCGGCCGAGACCCAGTACTTC. Encoded protein: CASTSRGASAETQYF. This chain connects TRBV2 to TRBJ2-5, with D unresolved. Germline V gives CDR1 SNHLY, CDR2 FYNNEI. With 7 bases removed from V and 5 bases from J, the gap between germline ends came to 20 bases. This CDR3 spans 15 amino acids.

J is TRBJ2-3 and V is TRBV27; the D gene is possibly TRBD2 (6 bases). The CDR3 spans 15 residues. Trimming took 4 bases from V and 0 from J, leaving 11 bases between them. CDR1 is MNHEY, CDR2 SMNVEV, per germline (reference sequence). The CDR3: CASSSSSGSTDTQYF. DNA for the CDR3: TGTGCCAGCAGTTCCAGTAGCGGAAGCACAGATACGCAGTATTTT.

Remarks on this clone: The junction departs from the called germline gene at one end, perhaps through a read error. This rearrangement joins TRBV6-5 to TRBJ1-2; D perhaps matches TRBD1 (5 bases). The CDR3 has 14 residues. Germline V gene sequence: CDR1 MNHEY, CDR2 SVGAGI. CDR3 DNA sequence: TGTGCCAGCAGTCACTCCACAGGTCCCGATGGCTACACCTTC. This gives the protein CASSHSTGPDGYTF.

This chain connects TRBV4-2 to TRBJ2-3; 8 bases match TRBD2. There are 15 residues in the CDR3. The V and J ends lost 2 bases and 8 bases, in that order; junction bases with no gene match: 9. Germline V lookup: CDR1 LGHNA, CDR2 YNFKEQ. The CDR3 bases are TGTGCCAGCAGCCAATCCCAGGGACTAGTAATTACGCAGTATTTT. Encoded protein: CASSQSQGLVITQYF.

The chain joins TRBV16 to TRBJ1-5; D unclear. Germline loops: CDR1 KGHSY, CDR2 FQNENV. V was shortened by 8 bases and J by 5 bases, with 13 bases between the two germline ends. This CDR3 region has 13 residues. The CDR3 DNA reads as TGTGCCAGCCTCCGAGGTTTGGATCAGCCCCAGCATTTT. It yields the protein CASLRGLDQPQHF. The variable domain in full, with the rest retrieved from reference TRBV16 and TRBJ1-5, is GEEVAQTPKHLVRGEGQKAKLYCAPIKGHSYVFWYQQVLKNEFKFLISFQNENVFDETGMPKERFSAKCLPNSPCSLEIQATKLEDSAVYFCASLRGLDQPQHFGDGTRLSIL.

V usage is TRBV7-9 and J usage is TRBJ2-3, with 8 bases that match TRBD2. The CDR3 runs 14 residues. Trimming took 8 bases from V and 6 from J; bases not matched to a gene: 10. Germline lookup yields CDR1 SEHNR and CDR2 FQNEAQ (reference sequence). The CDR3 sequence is CASGLGRAPDTQYF. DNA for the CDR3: TGTGCCAGCGGTCTCGGGAGGGCCCCGGATACGCAGTATTTT.

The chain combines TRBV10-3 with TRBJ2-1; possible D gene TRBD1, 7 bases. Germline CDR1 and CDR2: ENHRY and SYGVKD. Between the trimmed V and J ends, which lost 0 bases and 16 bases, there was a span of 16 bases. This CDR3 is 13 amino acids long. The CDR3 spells CAISESTGRGEFF. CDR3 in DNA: TGTGCCATCAGTGAGTCGACAGGCAGGGGGGAATTCTTC.

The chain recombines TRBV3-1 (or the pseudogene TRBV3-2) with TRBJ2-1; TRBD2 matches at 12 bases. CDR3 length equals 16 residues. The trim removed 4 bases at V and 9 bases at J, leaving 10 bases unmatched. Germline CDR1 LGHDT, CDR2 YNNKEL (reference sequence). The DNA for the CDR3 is TGTGCCAGCAGCCCCAGGACTAGCGGGATGGGCGGTGAGCAGTTCTTC. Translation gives CASSPRTSGMGGEQFF.